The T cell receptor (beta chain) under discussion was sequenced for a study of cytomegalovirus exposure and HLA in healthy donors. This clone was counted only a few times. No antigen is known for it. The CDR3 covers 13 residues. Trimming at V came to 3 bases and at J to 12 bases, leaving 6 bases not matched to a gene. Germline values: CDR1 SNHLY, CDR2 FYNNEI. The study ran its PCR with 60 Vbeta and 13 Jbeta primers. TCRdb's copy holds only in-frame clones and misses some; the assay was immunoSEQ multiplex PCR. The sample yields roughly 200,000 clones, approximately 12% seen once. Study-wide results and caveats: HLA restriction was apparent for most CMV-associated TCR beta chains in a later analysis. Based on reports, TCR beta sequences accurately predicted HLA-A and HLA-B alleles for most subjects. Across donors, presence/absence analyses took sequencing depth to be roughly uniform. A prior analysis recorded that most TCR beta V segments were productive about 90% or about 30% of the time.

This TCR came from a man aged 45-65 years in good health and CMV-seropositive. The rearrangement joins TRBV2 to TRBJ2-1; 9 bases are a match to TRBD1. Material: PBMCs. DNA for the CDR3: TGTGCCAGCAGTGAGGGACAGGGTTTACCGCAGTTCTTC. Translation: CASSEGQGLPQFF.